This T cell receptor beta chain was observed in a study of blood T cell repertoires in COVID-19. Across the whole study: The United States, Italy and Spain were the sources of the acute and convalescent COVID-19 samples. The analysed material was cDNA or gDNA that came from T cells, B-cell-depleted T cells, or PBMCs.

In the study's own analysis: Estimates of nucleated cell counts were drawn from the amplification of reference gene primers. Clones were sequenced by immunoSEQ multiplex PCR, and TCRdb holds only the in-frame ones, with some missing. The V and J calls and clone size come from that table; D and trimming were worked out from the DNA. The sample lists some 86,000 clones, roughly 83% occurring once. With 0 bases removed from V and 10 bases from J, the gap between germline ends came to 13 bases. The germline CDR1 and CDR2 sequences are GTSNPN and SVGIG (reference sequence). This CDR3 spans 14 amino acids.

The receptor's source is a woman of 80 years or more with active or convalescent COVID-19. Sequences were obtained from peripheral blood. This chain uses TRBV30 with TRBJ1-6, with D possibly being TRBD1 (5 bases). The CDR3 DNA follows: TGTGCCTGGAGTGTATCTGGGAACAGGTCACCCCTCCACTTT. Amino acid sequence: CAWSVSGNRSPLHF.